One sample yielded the 32 T cell receptor beta chains listed below, sequenced in a study of T cells expressing NK-cell markers. TCRdb derives one entry per CDR3 protein from the 5' RACE reads, leaving out DNA. Recorded for this sample: fewer than 550,000 distinct CDR3 sequences. The sample was blood T cells: a sorted CD56 or NKG2C T cell subset, CD4+ or CD8+ T cells, or bulk PBMC T cells (not recorded which). The receptor set was obtained from a woman aged 50 to 65 in good health.

This CDR3 is CSARVTGKWETQYF. The chain employs TRBV20-1 and TRBJ2-5; the TCRdb call, TRBD1, lacks DNA for checking. CDR1 and CDR2 (germline): DFQATT, SNEGSKA (reference sequence). The CDR3 runs 14 residues.

CDR3: CASSLGQAHNSPLHF. The chain carries TRBV12-3 or TRBV12-4 and TRBJ1-6; as DNA is missing, the TRBD1 call by TCRdb cannot be tested. The CDR3 is 15 amino acids.

The chain couples TRBV5-1 to TRBJ2-2; the D gene TCRdb calls, TRBD2, cannot be checked with no DNA. From germline, CDR1 is SGHRS and CDR2 YFSETQ. This CDR3 is built from 17 residues. CDR3 sequence reads: CASSPGTSGLNTGELFF.

The chain carries TRBV20-1 and TRBJ1-2; as DNA is missing, the TRBD1 call by TCRdb cannot be tested. Germline V CDR1 and CDR2: DFQATT, SNEGSKA (reference sequence). The CDR3 sequence is 11 residues long. The CDR3: CSASAGQKYTF.

The chain uses TRBV20-1 and TRBJ2-1; TCRdb's D gene call, TRBD2, goes unchecked for lack of DNA. The CDR3 has 12 residues. The germline V gene has CDR1 DFQATT and CDR2 SNEGSKA (reference sequence). This chain's CDR3 is CSAILAGDRRLF.

This chain joins TRBV20-1 and TRBJ2-1; TCRdb picks TRBD2, but there is no DNA to check that call. Germline-derived CDR1 and CDR2 are DFQATT and SNEGSKA (reference sequence). The CDR3 length is 15 residues. CDR3: CSAGRLAGGNHEQFF.

This rearrangement joins TRBV12-3 or TRBV12-4 to TRBJ2-2; TCRdb proposes TRBD2, but this gene call is untestable without DNA. The CDR3 has 16 amino acids. CDR3 amino acids: CASSPGLAGGLGELFF.

The rearrangement joins TRBV12-3 or TRBV12-4 to TRBJ1-6; with no DNA, the TCRdb D assignment of TRBD1 cannot be verified. CDR3 length equals 15 residues. The CDR3 here is CASRGGGTNNSPLHF.

This rearrangement joins TRBV2 to TRBJ2-1; TCRdb's D gene call, TRBD2, goes unchecked for lack of DNA. The CDR3 is 14 residues long. Germline loops: CDR1 SNHLY, CDR2 FYNNEI. CDR3: CASSEVLAGVEQFF.

The rearrangement uses TRBV30 and TRBJ2-1. The CDR3 contains 11 residues. Germline CDR1 is GTSNPN and CDR2 is SVGIG (reference sequence). This CDR3 is CAWTTSNEQFF.

This chain uses TRBV5-1 with TRBJ2-6; TCRdb proposes TRBD1, but this gene call is untestable without DNA. CDR1 and CDR2 from the germline V gene are SGHRS and YFSETQ. The CDR3 covers 17 residues. The CDR3 reads CASSLQGGSAGANVLTF.

The chain combines TRBV12-3 or TRBV12-4 with TRBJ1-2. The CDR3 has 15 residues. This CDR3 reads CASSLDRSGPYGYTF.

The genes are TRBV7-9 and TRBJ1-5. The CDR3 loop spans 13 amino acids. The germline gives CDR1 SEHNR, CDR2 FQNEAQ (reference sequence). The CDR3 here is CASSLEVDQPQHF.

The J gene is TRBJ2-3, the V gene TRBV7-3; the D call of TRBD1 rests on TCRdb alone, since no DNA is present to check it. Germline V gene data show CDR1 as SGHTA and CDR2 as FQGTGA. This CDR3 has 16 amino acids. The CDR3 loop reads CASSFGWGRERNTQYF.

The CDR3: CASSSKGLAGGIGGQFF. This rearrangement joins TRBV7-2 to TRBJ2-1; lacking DNA, the TRBD2 call made by TCRdb goes unchecked. Per the germline V gene, CDR1 is SGHTA and CDR2 is FQGNSA. This CDR3 comprises 17 residues.

The rearrangement uses TRBV2 and TRBJ1-5. Germline CDR1 is SNHLY and CDR2 is FYNNEI. This CDR3 is built from 13 residues. The CDR3 loop reads CASGDGPIRPQHF.

This sequence joins TRBV27 and TRBJ2-2; lacking DNA, the TRBD1 call made by TCRdb goes unchecked. This CDR3 spans 15 amino acids. In germline, CDR1 is MNHEY, CDR2 SMNVEV (reference sequence). The CDR3 loop is CASSYGDRAAGELFF.

The CDR3 is CATSHGIGVGEKLFF. The chain links TRBV24-1 to TRBJ1-4; absent DNA, TCRdb's TRBD1 call cannot be checked. CDR1 and CDR2 (germline): KGHDR, SFDVKD. CDR3 length: 15 amino acids.

The chain links TRBV11-2 to TRBJ2-7; TCRdb's D gene call, TRBD1, goes unchecked for lack of DNA. Germline V CDR1 and CDR2: SGHAT, FQNNGV. CDR3 length: 14 amino acids. The CDR3 is CASSGLQGMYEQYF. Full variable domain (remainder filled in from reference TRBV11-2 and TRBJ2-7): EAGVAQSPRYKIIEKRQSVAFWCNPISGHATLYWYQQILGQGPKLLIQFQNNGVVDDSQLPKDRFSAERLKGVDSTLKIQPAKLEDSAVYLCASSGLQGMYEQYFGPGTRLTVT.

V is TRBV12-3 or TRBV12-4 and J is TRBJ1-5; the D gene TCRdb calls, TRBD1, cannot be checked with no DNA. This CDR3 region has 18 residues. CDR3 region: CASSLETDYATGSQPQHF.

This chain's CDR3 is CASSEWLAEPYNEQFF. The chain employs TRBV25-1 and TRBJ2-1; TCRdb's assignment of TRBD2 cannot be checked, as there is no DNA. The CDR3 length is 16 residues. The germline V gene has CDR1 MGHDK and CDR2 SYGVNS. Full variable domain (remainder filled in from reference TRBV25-1 and TRBJ2-1): EADIYQTPRYLVIGTGKKITLECSQTMGHDKMYWYQQDPGMELHLIHYSYGVNSTEKGDLSSESTVSRIRTEHFPLTLESARPSHTSQYLCASSEWLAEPYNEQFFGPGTRLTVL.

This chain connects TRBV5-1 to TRBJ1-1; TCRdb picks TRBD1, but there is no DNA to check that call. There are 16 residues in the CDR3. Germline CDR1 and CDR2: SGHRS and YFSETQ. This CDR3 reads CASSPVVGQGSTEAFF.

The rearrangement joins TRBV11-2 to TRBJ2-3; TCRdb's D gene call, TRBD2, goes unchecked for lack of DNA. This CDR3 is built from 13 residues. CDR1 and CDR2 (germline): SGHAT, FQNNGV. CDR3: CASSASGRHTQYF.

CDR3 sequence: CASSQASGSSRSQYF. The genes are TRBV3-1 and TRBJ2-3; lacking DNA, the TRBD2 call made by TCRdb goes unchecked. Germline V gene data show CDR1 as LGHDT and CDR2 as YNNKEL (reference sequence). The CDR3 sequence is 15 residues long.

The rearrangement links TRBV12-3 or TRBV12-4 to TRBJ2-3; the D call of TRBD1 rests on TCRdb alone, since no DNA is present to check it. The CDR3 is made up of 16 amino acids. CDR3 region: CASSSQWTGGTDTQYF.

The chain joins TRBV2 to TRBJ2-1; the TRBD2 assignment by TCRdb is unverifiable without DNA. Germline CDR1 and CDR2: SNHLY and FYNNEI. This CDR3 has 15 amino acids. CDR3 residues: CASSQGTSGRSEQFF.

The rearrangement joins TRBV5-1 to TRBJ1-1; lacking DNA, the TRBD1 call made by TCRdb goes unchecked. Germline loops: CDR1 SGHRS, CDR2 YFSETQ. The CDR3 runs 15 residues. CDR3 residues: CASSLVQGSNTEAFF.

This chain uses TRBV11-2 with TRBJ2-3. The CDR3 is made up of 14 amino acids. The germline gives CDR1 SGHAT, CDR2 FQNNGV. CDR3 loop: CASTKPLPTDTQYF.

The rearrangement uses TRBV12-3 or TRBV12-4 and TRBJ1-5; TCRdb names TRBD1, which stays unverified in the absence of DNA. The CDR3 length is 16 residues. The CDR3 protein is CASSLVETPGNQPQHF.

V and J are TRBV12-3 or TRBV12-4 and TRBJ2-5; the D call from TCRdb, TRBD2, cannot be confirmed without DNA. The CDR3 extends over 14 amino acids. This CDR3 reads CASSFTSGQGTQYF.

The CDR3 spells CASSPRLAGPKETQYF. The J gene is TRBJ2-5, the V gene TRBV27; no DNA is available, so the TRBD2 call from TCRdb remains unchecked. Germline CDR1 is MNHEY and CDR2 is SMNVEV (reference sequence). The CDR3 consists of 16 residues.

The V call is TRBV25-1, the J call TRBJ2-1; with no DNA, the TCRdb D assignment of TRBD1 cannot be verified. CDR1 is MGHDK, CDR2 SYGVNS, per germline. The CDR3 is 11 residues long. CDR3 residues: CASSVRGEQFF.